This T cell receptor (beta chain) is from a study of blood T cells in healthy people across ages. This clonotype appeared a single time. Its target is unknown. For the second PCR, which ran for about 6 to 11 cycles, a sample-barcoded 5' primer and a J-beta primer mix were used. Each cDNA molecule received a tag from a template-switch adaptor that had 12 random nucleotides. Individual samples furnished no less than 2.5 million CDR3-containing paired-end reads apiece. TCRdb called the 5' RACE reads again in MiXCR, with one record for every CDR3 protein. The repertoire has approximately 900,000 distinct CDR3 sequences, under 50% of them found once; the top ten carry roughly 13%. Extractions gave at least 6 micrograms of total RNA per sample. Study-wide results and limits: Long-lived donors carried more naive CD4+ cells and greater diversity than aged donors.

The CDR3 runs 14 residues. Germline V gene lookup returns CDR1 DFQATT and CDR2 SNEGSKA (reference sequence). The ends were cut back, 0 bases at V and 5 bases at J, with 13 bases in the middle. The receptor's source is a man younger than 40 in good health. This sequence joins TRBV20-1 and TRBJ2-5; D is perhaps TRBD1 or TRBD2 (5 bases each). The sequenced material came from blood. In DNA, the CDR3 is TGCAGTGCTAGAGATAGTACGGGGCCGGAGACCCAGTACTTC. It is translated as CSARDSTGPETQYF.